The 32 T cell receptor beta chains reported below all come from one sample, sequenced in a study of vaccination and CD4 T cells after COVID-19. Their antigens remain unidentified. The Oncomine TCR Beta short-read assay sequenced DNA from cultured CD4+ T cells. TCRdb re-analysed the PCR reads in MiXCR, keeping a single row per CDR3 protein. The table includes some 19,000 distinct CDR3 sequences, around 68% detected once. Regarding treatment: roughly 11-day PBMC culture with coronavirus spike peptide pools or control peptides (ViraFEST assay). The material sequenced was CD4+ T cells from blood, cultured in vitro, taken before SARS-CoV-2 vaccination. These receptors were obtained from a human donor who received a COVID-19 vaccine.

This clonotype has only a few counts. The chain carries TRBV6-1 and TRBJ2-3; 11 bases match TRBD2. Looked up from germline, CDR1 is MNHNS and CDR2 is SASEGT. Trimming took 5 bases from V and 0 from J; bases not matched to a gene: 4. The CDR3 loop spans 16 amino acids. The chain's CDR3 is CASSTRLAGSTDTQYF. The CDR3 DNA reads TGTGCCAGCAGTACCCGACTAGCGGGAAGCACAGATACGCAGTATTTT.

The rearrangement uses TRBV15 and TRBJ2-1, with TRBD1 identical over 9 bases. Looked up from germline, CDR1 is LNHNV and CDR2 is YYDKDF (reference sequence). V dropped 5 bases and J dropped 5; count of bases not matched to a gene: 7. The CDR3 loop spans 15 amino acids. The CDR3 DNA follows: TGTGCCACCAGCTTTGACAGGGGGAGTGACAATGAGCAGTTCTTC. It is translated as CATSFDRGSDNEQFF.

This chain connects TRBV6-1 to TRBJ2-2; no clear D gene. Trimming left V 6 bases short and J 4 bases short, with 12 bases between. In germline, CDR1 is MNHNS, CDR2 SASEGT. The CDR3 totals 14 residues. DNA for the CDR3: TGTGCCAGCAGGGACCGGCAATTCACCGGGGAGCTGTTTTTT. Residues: CASRDRQFTGELFF.

This clonotype was seen a handful of times. This sequence joins TRBV6-2 or TRBV6-3 and TRBJ2-5, with 11 bases aligning to TRBD2. CDR1 is MNHEY, CDR2 SVGEGT, per germline. The ends lost 3 bases at V and 2 bases at J; junction bases unmatched: 11. The length of the CDR3 is 18 residues. CDR3 in DNA: TGTGCCAGCAGTTATTCTATTCTAGCGGGGGGTTGGCAAGAGACCCAGTACTTC. It codes for CASSYSILAGGWQETQYF.

This clonotype was counted only a few times. V is TRBV20-1 and J is TRBJ1-2, with D tentatively TRBD1 (6 bases). The CDR3 is 17 residues long. Germline CDR1 DFQATT, CDR2 SNEGSKA (reference sequence). Trimming took 1 base from V and 3 from J, leaving 21 bases between them. CDR3 DNA sequence: TGCAGTGCTAGAGGTGGCTTGTGGCAGGGGACCGACTATGGCTACACCTTC. The encoded protein is CSARGGLWQGTDYGYTF.

The CDR3 sequence is CASSRPRTGRTEAFF. DNA of the CDR3: TGTGCCAGCAGCCGCCCCCGGACAGGGAGGACTGAAGCTTTCTTT. This rearrangement joins TRBV6-2 or TRBV6-3 to TRBJ1-1, with 8 bases lining up with TRBD1. Germline CDR1 is MNHEY and CDR2 is SVGEGT. The CDR3 covers 15 residues. J was trimmed by 5 bases and V by 6 bases; bases with no gene match: 11.

The V and J genes are TRBV15 and TRBJ1-1; TRBD1 aligns across 7 bases. The CDR3 is 13 residues long. The V gene's germline CDR1 is LNHNV and CDR2 YYDKDF (reference sequence). After removal of 0 bases from V and 11 bases from J, the junction contained 6 bases not matched to a gene. The CDR3 spells CATSRDQGVRAFF. CDR3 coding DNA: TGTGCCACCAGCAGAGACCAGGGGGTTCGGGCTTTCTTT.

The J gene is TRBJ1-1, the V gene TRBV6-1, with TRBD1 as a possible D gene (6 bases). With 8 bases removed from V and 3 bases from J, the gap between germline ends came to 16 bases. Germline V CDR1 and CDR2: MNHNS, SASEGT. The CDR3 has 14 residues. As DNA, the CDR3 is TGTGCCAGCTCCTTAGAAGGGGGTGACACTGAAGCTTTCTTT. Residues: CASSLEGGDTEAFF.

For this clonotype: Sequence at one end of the junction differs from germline and may be a read error. This rearrangement joins TRBV20-1 to TRBJ1-2; D is uncertain. This CDR3 spans 13 amino acids. The germline CDR1 and CDR2 sequences are DFQATT and SNEGSKA (reference sequence). CDR3: CSAKEVGNYGYTF. As DNA, the CDR3 is TGCAGTGCAAAGGAGGTGGGCAACTATGGTTACACCTTC.

J is TRBJ2-7 and V is TRBV4-2; D perhaps matches TRBD2 (5 bases). Germline V lookup: CDR1 LGHNA, CDR2 YNFKEQ. V was pared by 0 bases and J by 0 bases, with 9 bases between. This CDR3 region has 15 residues. The CDR3 protein is CASSQDRSDSYEQYF. The CDR3 DNA follows: TGTGCCAGCAGCCAAGATCGTAGCGACTCCTACGAGCAGTACTTC.

The table lists this clonotype with a few counts. This chain uses TRBV2 with TRBJ2-1, with D unresolved. This CDR3 has 13 amino acids. Germline V gene lookup returns CDR1 SNHLY and CDR2 FYNNEI. The V end lost 7 bases, the J end lost 9 bases, and 16 bases lay between the germline ends. The CDR3 protein is CASTAIRGGEQFF. DNA for the CDR3: TGTGCCAGCACTGCCATCCGCGGTGGTGAGCAGTTCTTC.

Only a few counts were recorded for this clonotype. The rearrangement uses TRBV20-1 and TRBJ1-2, with a possible D match to TRBD1 (6 bases). V lost 5 bases, J lost 6 bases, and 16 bases lay in between. Germline V CDR1 and CDR2: DFQATT, SNEGSKA (reference sequence). The CDR3 consists of 13 residues. The CDR3 here is CSALKQGRDGYTF. CDR3 nucleotide sequence: TGCAGTGCTTTGAAACAGGGACGGGATGGCTACACCTTC.

The CDR3 spells CASTQARTGKEPQHF. The CDR3 nucleotides read TGTGCCAGCACTCAGGCGAGGACAGGGAAAGAGCCCCAGCATTTT. This chain connects TRBV2 to TRBJ1-5; 8 nucleotides align to TRBD1. The CDR3 extends over 15 amino acids. CDR1 is SNHLY and CDR2 is FYNNEI in the germline V gene. Trimming took 7 bases from V and 8 from J; bases not matched to a gene: 13.

In this sample, this clonotype is medium-sized. This rearrangement joins TRBV25-1 to TRBJ2-2, with D hard to call. Germline lookup yields CDR1 MGHDK and CDR2 SYGVNS. V lost 4 bases, J lost 0 bases, and 6 bases lay in between. The CDR3 runs 14 residues. CDR3 in amino acids: CASSVTPNTGELFF. CDR3 bases: TGTGCCAGCAGTGTGACACCGAACACCGGGGAGCTGTTTTTT.

The V call is TRBV24-1, the J call TRBJ2-1; TRBD1 or TRBD2 may be the D gene (7 bases each). The CDR3 loop spans 16 amino acids. Trimming left V 4 bases short and J 1 base short, with 13 bases between. CDR1 is KGHDR and CDR2 is SFDVKD in the germline V gene. CDR3 in amino acids: CATSEAGGASYNEQFF. The CDR3, as DNA: TGTGCCACCAGTGAGGCAGGGGGGGCTTCCTACAATGAGCAGTTCTTC.

The chain carries TRBV5-1 and TRBJ1-1; D not resolved. The CDR3 is made up of 14 amino acids. Germline CDR1 and CDR2: SGHRS and YFSETQ. V lost 2 bases, J lost 3 bases, and 11 bases lay in between. Written as DNA, the CDR3 is TGCGCCAGCAGCTTCAAGGGCGAGGACACTGAAGCTTTCTTT. Its translation: CASSFKGEDTEAFF. Complete variable domain (other parts from reference TRBV5-1 and TRBJ1-1): KAGVTQTPRYLIKTRGQQVTLSCSPISGHRSVSWYQQTPGQGLQFLFEYFSETQRNKGNFPGRFSGRQFSNSRSEMNVSTLELGDSALYLCASSFKGEDTEAFFGQGTRLTVV.

This clonotype was recorded once. The rearrangement links TRBV11-3 to TRBJ2-5, with 12 bases that match TRBD2. Germline loops: CDR1 SGHNT, CDR2 YENEEA. The trim removed 5 bases at V and 2 bases at J, leaving 9 bases unmatched. There are 17 residues in the CDR3. CDR3 region: CASSPKGLAGGQETQYF. In nucleotides, the CDR3 is TGTGCCAGCAGCCCCAAGGGCCTAGCGGGGGGGCAAGAGACCCAGTACTTC.

The chain carries TRBV7-2 and TRBJ1-1; the D gene is possibly TRBD1 (5 bases). In germline, CDR1 is SGHTA, CDR2 FQGNSA. This CDR3 contains 17 residues. Between the trimmed V and J ends, which lost 5 bases and 2 bases, there was a span of 21 bases. CDR3 in DNA: TGTGCCAGCAGCCCCAGGGCCGGGTTCGAGCTAAACACTGAAGCTTTCTTT. Protein product: CASSPRAGFELNTEAFF. The variable domain in full, with the rest retrieved from reference TRBV7-2 and TRBJ1-1, is GAGVSQSPSNKVTEKGKDVELRCDPISGHTALYWYRQSLGQGLEFLIYFQGNSAPDKSGLPSDRFSAERTGGSVSTLTIQRTQQEDSAVYLCASSPRAGFELNTEAFFGQGTRLTVV.

V is TRBV19 and J is TRBJ1-1; 10 bases line up with TRBD1. The CDR3 runs 17 residues. V lost 4 bases to trimming and J lost 2 bases; unmatched junction nucleotides: 10. Germline CDR1 reads LNHDA; CDR2 reads SQIVND (reference sequence). CDR3 region: CASSTRTGGRQNTEAFF. DNA for the CDR3: TGTGCCAGTAGTACAAGGACAGGGGGGCGGCAAAACACTGAAGCTTTCTTT. Together with reference TRBV19 and TRBJ1-1, the CDR3 gives the full variable domain: DGGITQSPKYLFRKEGQNVTLSCEQNLNHDAMYWYRQDPGQGLRLIYYSQIVNDFQKGDIAEGYSVSREKKESFPLTVTSAQKNPTAFYLCASSTRTGGRQNTEAFFGQGTRLTVV.

The chain joins TRBV7-2 to TRBJ2-1; 11 bases fit TRBD2. The CDR3 totals 16 residues. In germline, CDR1 is SGHTA, CDR2 FQGNSA. The J segment lost 5 bases and the V segment lost 5 bases, leaving 8 bases of the junction unmatched. The CDR3 spells CASSLQIAGGHNEQFF. CDR3 in DNA: TGTGCCAGCAGCCTACAAATAGCGGGGGGGCACAATGAGCAGTTCTTC.

The rearrangement uses TRBV18 and TRBJ2-5; TRBD1 aligns across 8 bases. Losses at the gene ends were 0 bases for V and 6 bases for J; bases not matched to a gene: 3. CDR1 KGHSH and CDR2 LQKENI come from the germline V gene. This CDR3 contains 14 residues. The CDR3 DNA reads as TGTGCCAGCTCACCACCGGACAGGGCCCAGACCCAGTACTTC. This gives the protein CASSPPDRAQTQYF.

The table lists this clonotype with a few counts. The J gene is TRBJ1-2, the V gene TRBV25-1, with 8 bases lining up with TRBD1. The CDR3 loop spans 13 amino acids. The V segment lost 4 bases and the J segment 7 bases; nucleotides outside the gene matches: 5. Germline V gene lookup returns CDR1 MGHDK and CDR2 SYGVNS. Here the CDR3 DNA reads TGTGCCAGCAGTGGGACAGGGCTTGGTGGCTACACCTTC. It translates to CASSGTGLGGYTF.

CDR3 protein: CASGPGLRTDTQYF. The CDR3 nucleotides read TGCGCCAGCGGCCCGGGACTACGCACAGATACGCAGTATTTT. The chain joins TRBV10-1 to TRBJ2-3, with 7 bases identical to TRBD2. The CDR3 spans 14 residues. Germline assignment: CDR1 WNHNN and CDR2 SYGVQD (reference sequence). Unmatched junction bases numbered 6, after V lost 8 bases and J lost 1 base.

Only one count was recorded for this clonotype. The CDR3 region is CASSTSTVGGNSPLHF. The CDR3 DNA reads as TGTGCCAGCAGCACCTCGACAGTCGGGGGTAATTCACCCCTCCACTTT. The rearrangement joins TRBV21-1 to TRBJ1-6; the table's D call, TRBD1, was not checked against the DNA. TRBV21-1 is noted as a pseudogene. This CDR3 spans 16 amino acids.

This clonotype came up a few times. This chain joins TRBV12-3 or TRBV12-4 and TRBJ2-7, with 9 positions matching TRBD1. CDR3 length: 14 residues. V lost 5 bases, J lost 3 bases, and 5 bases stayed unmatched. The CDR3 nucleotides are TGTGCCAGCAGTAATCGACAGGGGGGCTACGAGCAGTACTTC. Protein sequence: CASSNRQGGYEQYF.

This chain joins TRBV7-9 and TRBJ1-4; D may be TRBD1 (6 bases). V lost 4 bases to trimming and J lost 7 bases, with 16 bases between them. The length of the CDR3 is 15 residues. In germline, CDR1 is SEHNR, CDR2 FQNEAQ (reference sequence). This chain's CDR3 is CASSSTGIGGEKLFF. The CDR3 DNA reads as TGTGCCAGCAGCTCCACAGGGATCGGAGGTGAAAAACTGTTTTTT.

This rearrangement joins TRBV6-1 to TRBJ2-5, with D tentatively TRBD1 or TRBD2 (5 bases each). Trimming took off 4 bases at V and 1 base at J, with 13 bases between the two ends. This CDR3 contains 15 residues. Germline V lookup: CDR1 MNHNS, CDR2 SASEGT. The CDR3 region is CASSGTPGLQETQYF. CDR3 coding DNA: TGTGCCAGCAGTGGGACTCCGGGGCTCCAAGAGACCCAGTACTTC.

This chain joins TRBV6-1 and TRBJ2-3; 10 nucleotides agree with TRBD1. Germline V gene sequence: CDR1 MNHNS, CDR2 SASEGT. This CDR3 has 17 residues. V was clipped by 3 bases and J by 6 bases; unmatched bases: 12. The CDR3: CASSDWTGGIDGDTQYF. The DNA for the CDR3 is TGTGCCAGCAGTGATTGGACAGGGGGGATCGATGGGGATACGCAGTATTTT.

The gene calls are TRBV19 and TRBJ1-5, with TRBD1 matching over 9 bases. V trimming: 4 bases; J trimming: 12 bases; junction bases outside the gene matches: 4. This CDR3 has 12 amino acids. Germline V gives CDR1 LNHDA, CDR2 SQIVND (reference sequence). CDR3 amino acids: CASSTRQGDQHF. The DNA for the CDR3 is TGTGCCAGTAGTACCCGACAGGGGGACCAGCATTTT.

This clonotype was seen more than once but under ten times. This chain uses TRBV11-2 with TRBJ1-2; TRBD1 matches at 9 bases. Germline V gives CDR1 SGHAT, CDR2 FQNNGV. V gave up 5 bases and J gave up 4 bases; unmatched junction bases: 5. This CDR3 has 14 amino acids. CDR3 region: CASSHGQGSYGYTF. CDR3 sequence (DNA): TGTGCCAGCAGCCACGGACAGGGGTCCTATGGCTACACCTTC.

This clonotype occurred once. The V call is TRBV24-1, the J call TRBJ2-2; D may be TRBD1 (6 bases). The CDR3 runs to 13 residues. The ends were cut back, 7 bases at V and 6 bases at J, with 11 bases in the middle. Per germline, CDR1 KGHDR and CDR2 SFDVKD. The CDR3 DNA is TGTGCCACCAGCCAGGCAGGGGCCGGGGAGCTGTTTTTT. It yields the protein CATSQAGAGELFF.

V usage is TRBV12-3 or TRBV12-4 and J usage is TRBJ1-1, with D possibly TRBD1 on 5 matching bases. CDR3 length: 13 residues. V was pared by 6 bases and J by 4 bases, with 12 bases between. This CDR3 reads CASSKGTATEAFF. The CDR3, as DNA: TGTGCCAGCAGCAAAGGGACGGCCACTGAAGCTTTCTTT.